This paragraph covers one T cell receptor (beta chain) sequence. Original processing methods: Counts of nucleated cells, estimated from reference gene primer amplification, were obtained. Some clones are missing from TCRdb's copy, which holds only in-frame ones; the method was immunoSEQ multiplex PCR. That table gives V, J and clone size, and the DNA gave D and trimming. The sample shows hundreds of thousands of clones, about four fifths of them seen only once. Looked up from germline, CDR1 is MNHEY and CDR2 is SMNVEV (reference sequence). V shed 11 bases and J shed 5 bases, with 15 bases lying between them. This CDR3 is 12 amino acids long. Participants in the exposed group had met a COVID-19 case in the 2 weeks before joining the study. The source of the sample is a study of blood T cell repertoires in COVID-19.

This chain uses TRBV27 with TRBJ2-5; D is perhaps TRBD2 (6 bases). Specimen: PBMCs or T cells enriched from blood (not recorded which). This receptor was taken from a man aged 35-49 years who had been exposed to COVID-19. CDR3 DNA: TGTGCCTCGAGGGGTGGGGGGGAGACCCAGTACTTC. It specifies CASRGGGETQYF.